Each of the 22 T cell receptor beta chains below was sequenced from the same sample in a study of blood T cell repertoires in COVID-19. Assay: immunoSEQ multiplex PCR; the TCRdb copy retains only in-frame clones and omits some. The sample records 140,000 to 150,000 clones, 88% being singletons. Source material: peripheral blood. The receptors originated from a human donor with COVID-19, enrolled during active disease. The donor label of this sample is uncertain.

The V gene is TRBV4-1, the J gene TRBJ1-1; D may be TRBD1 (6 bases). V shed 5 bases and J shed 2 bases, with 9 bases lying between them. CDR1 MGHRA and CDR2 YSYEKL come from the germline V gene. CDR3 length: 13 residues. This CDR3 reads CASSNRVNTEAFF. The CDR3 DNA follows: TGCGCCAGCAGCAACAGGGTTAACACTGAAGCTTTCTTT.

In this sample, this clone turned up a few times. V usage is TRBV30 and J usage is TRBJ2-2, with a possible D match to TRBD1 (6 bases). This CDR3 region has 15 residues. Germline loops: CDR1 GTSNPN, CDR2 SVGIG (reference sequence). Trimming left V 4 bases short and J 6 bases short, with 18 bases between. CDR3: CAWKNWDTGSGELFF. DNA for the CDR3: TGTGCCTGGAAAAATTGGGACACGGGTTCCGGGGAGCTGTTTTTT.

With respect to this clone: Mismatch with germline at one junction end may stem from a read error. V usage is TRBV6-5 and J usage is TRBJ2-5, with 8 nucleotides matching TRBD2. The length of the CDR3 is 14 residues. From germline, CDR1 is MNHEY and CDR2 SVGAGI. The CDR3 loop is CASSLAGSQGTQYF. CDR3 nucleotides: TGTGCCAGCAGCTTAGCGGGATCCCAAGGGACCCAGTACTTC.

This chain links TRBV7-8 with TRBJ2-7, with D possibly being TRBD1 (5 bases). Trimming took off 1 base at V and 3 bases at J, with 10 bases between the two ends. Germline V gene sequence: CDR1 SGHVS, CDR2 FQNEAQ. This CDR3 is 14 amino acids long. CDR3 sequence reads: CASSLGSGRYEQYF. The CDR3 DNA reads TGTGCCAGCAGCTTAGGGTCAGGGCGCTACGAGCAGTACTTC.

The V and J genes are TRBV3-1 (or the pseudogene TRBV3-2) and TRBJ1-1; no definite D call. In germline, CDR1 is LGHDT, CDR2 YNNKEL (reference sequence). There are 12 residues in the CDR3. V was trimmed by 6 bases and J by 6 bases, leaving 11 bases between them. The CDR3 loop is CASSRRAPEAFF. The CDR3 coding sequence is TGTGCCAGCAGTCGGAGGGCCCCTGAAGCTTTCTTT.

The CDR3 sequence is CASSLGTMGGYEQYF. CDR3 DNA sequence: TGCGCCAGCAGCTTGGGGACAATGGGGGGATACGAGCAGTACTTC. The rearrangement joins TRBV5-1 to TRBJ2-7; TRBD2 might be the D (6 bases). Trimming cost V 0 bases and J 4 bases, with 14 bases left between them. The CDR3 runs 15 residues. Looked up from germline, CDR1 is SGHRS and CDR2 is YFSETQ. Looking up the rest from reference TRBV5-1 and TRBJ2-7 gives the full variable domain: KAGVTQTPRYLIKTRGQQVTLSCSPISGHRSVSWYQQTPGQGLQFLFEYFSETQRNKGNFPGRFSGRQFSNSRSEMNVSTLELGDSALYLCASSLGTMGGYEQYFGPGTRLTVT.

The rearrangement uses TRBV12-5 and TRBJ2-2; tentatively, D is TRBD1 (5 bases). CDR1 LGHNT and CDR2 FRNRAP come from the germline V gene. The CDR3 runs to 14 residues. The V end lost 5 bases, the J end lost 4 bases, and 11 bases lay between the germline ends. CDR3 region: CASGQGLSTGELFF. The CDR3 DNA sequence: TGTGCTAGTGGTCAGGGCTTGAGCACCGGGGAGCTGTTTTTT.

The chain is built from TRBV4-1 and TRBJ1-6; no firm D call. V gave up 0 bases and J gave up 7 bases, with 22 bases separating them. The CDR3 consists of 19 residues. Germline CDR1 is MGHRA and CDR2 is YSYEKL. For the CDR3, the DNA is TGCGCCAGCAGCCAAGAGGCGTGGGGTTCAGGTTCGGGGAATTCACCCCTCCACTTT. This encodes CASSQEAWGSGSGNSPLHF.

On this clone itself: One end of the junction varies from germline; a read error may be responsible. This rearrangement joins TRBV7-9 to TRBJ2-7; 7 positions match TRBD2. The germline V gene has CDR1 SEHNR and CDR2 FQNEAQ (reference sequence). There are 12 residues in the CDR3. The CDR3, as DNA: TGTGCCAGCAGCTTCGAGGGGAGGGAGCCCGACTTC. It yields the protein CASSFEGREPDF.

The chain has TRBV30 and TRBJ1-1; D gene ambiguous. The germline V gene has CDR1 GTSNPN and CDR2 SVGIG (reference sequence). V lost 0 bases and J lost 8, with 7 bases in between. This CDR3 contains 11 residues. CDR3 DNA sequence: TGTGCCTGGAGTGTACTAGGAGAAGCTTTCTTT. Its protein product is CAWSVLGEAFF.

This clone was recorded once. V gene TRBV2 combines with J gene TRBJ2-7; no clear D. This CDR3 is built from 14 residues. Looked up from germline, CDR1 is SNHLY and CDR2 is FYNNEI. Trimming took 6 bases from V and 0 from J, leaving 12 bases between them. The CDR3 bases are TGTGCCAGCAGACAGACCGTAACCTCCTACGAGCAGTACTTC. It yields the protein CASRQTVTSYEQYF.

The gene calls are TRBV6-6 and TRBJ1-5; D perhaps matches TRBD1 (6 bases). The CDR3 covers 14 residues. V was shortened by 6 bases and J by 1 base, with 10 bases between the two germline ends. The germline V gene encodes CDR1 MNHNY and CDR2 SVGAGI (reference sequence). CDR3 amino acids: CASSRRGSNQPQHF. In nucleotides, the CDR3 is TGTGCCAGCAGCCGCAGGGGAAGCAATCAGCCCCAGCATTTT.

The chain employs TRBV10-3 and TRBJ1-5; D is unclear. CDR3 length: 13 amino acids. Trimming took 2 bases from V and 9 from J, leaving 11 bases between them. CDR1 is ENHRY and CDR2 is SYGVKD in the germline V gene. CDR3 sequence: CAISEEALGPQHF. The DNA for the CDR3 is TGTGCCATCAGTGAGGAGGCGCTGGGGCCCCAGCATTTT.

The chain combines TRBV6-6 with TRBJ2-5; 14 bases align to TRBD2. V shed 6 bases, J shed 4 bases, and the junction held 4 bases outside the gene matches. This CDR3 region has 15 residues. Germline assignment: CDR1 MNHNY and CDR2 SVGAGI (reference sequence). Written as DNA, the CDR3 is TGTGCCAGCAGCCTGACTAGCGGGGGGGTAGAGACCCAGTACTTC. This codes for CASSLTSGGVETQYF.

In this sample, this clone turned up once. The chain uses TRBV5-1 and TRBJ2-3, with D maybe TRBD2 (6 bases). Germline V gene lookup returns CDR1 SGHRS and CDR2 YFSETQ. With 5 bases removed from V and 5 bases from J, the gap between germline ends came to 9 bases. The CDR3 runs 12 residues. The CDR3 spells CASRTGVDTQYF. CDR3 coding DNA: TGCGCCAGCAGAACGGGGGTAGATACGCAGTATTTT.

This clone came up a few times. The chain uses TRBV19 and TRBJ1-1, with D possibly TRBD1 on 6 matching bases. Trimming pared 8 bases from V and 4 bases from J, leaving 20 bases between. The CDR3 runs 15 residues. Germline V gene sequence: CDR1 LNHDA, CDR2 SQIVND (reference sequence). CDR3 in DNA: TGTGCCAGTTGGGCCAGGGGTAGGGGAATCACTGAAGCTTTCTTT. This codes for CASWARGRGITEAFF.

CDR3 residues: CASRTSGGANSEQFF. CDR3 bases: TGTGCCAGCAGGACTAGCGGGGGGGCCAACAGTGAGCAGTTCTTC. The rearrangement joins TRBV7-9 to TRBJ2-1; 14 bases match TRBD2. Germline V gene lookup returns CDR1 SEHNR and CDR2 FQNEAQ (reference sequence). There are 15 residues in the CDR3. J was trimmed by 9 bases and V by 6 bases; bases with no gene match: 7.

The chain uses TRBV3-1 (or the pseudogene TRBV3-2) and TRBJ2-1, with 10 bases matching TRBD2. The ends lost 0 bases at V and 2 bases at J; junction bases unmatched: 1. The CDR3 extends over 16 amino acids. Germline CDR1 reads LGHDT; CDR2 reads YNNKEL (reference sequence). The CDR3: CASSQDSGGAYNEQFF. The CDR3 DNA reads TGTGCCAGCAGCCAAGACAGCGGGGGGGCCTACAATGAGCAGTTCTTC.

The chain employs TRBV6-5 and TRBJ1-4, with 8 positions matching TRBD1. V dropped 6 bases and J dropped 8; count of bases not matched to a gene: 8. CDR3 size: 14 residues. The germline gives CDR1 MNHEY, CDR2 SVGAGI. CDR3 residues: CASSHDRGWEKLFF. The DNA for the CDR3 is TGTGCCAGCAGCCACGACAGGGGTTGGGAAAAACTGTTTTTT.

This rearrangement joins TRBV2 to TRBJ1-5, with 12 nucleotides matching TRBD1. CDR1 and CDR2 from the germline V gene are SNHLY and FYNNEI. The ends lost 6 bases at V and 3 bases at J; junction bases unmatched: 3. CDR3 length: 15 amino acids. The chain's CDR3 is CASSVGQGANQPQHF. The CDR3 DNA is TGTGCCAGCAGCGTGGGACAGGGGGCCAATCAGCCCCAGCATTTT.

This clone came up a few times. J is TRBJ1-6 and V is TRBV7-9, with TRBD1 identical over 9 bases. CDR1 SEHNR and CDR2 FQNEAQ come from the germline V gene (reference sequence). V gave up 5 bases and J gave up 7 bases; unmatched junction bases: 3. The CDR3 runs 14 residues. CDR3: CASSRDRDNSPLHF. Here the CDR3 DNA reads TGTGCCAGCAGCCGGGACAGGGACAATTCACCCCTCCACTTT. Based on the CDR3 plus reference TRBV7-9 and TRBJ1-6, the full variable domain is DTGVSQNPRHKITKRGQNVTFRCDPISEHNRLYWYRQTLGQGPEFLTYFQNEAQLEKSRLLSDRFSAERPKGSFSTLEIQRTEQGDSAMYLCASSRDRDNSPLHFGNGTRLTVT.

V is TRBV5-5 and J is TRBJ1-6; 8 positions agree with TRBD1. Germline values: CDR1 SGHKS, CDR2 YYEKEE (reference sequence). V lost 7 bases, J lost 8 bases, and 8 bases stayed unmatched. The CDR3 length is 14 residues. This chain's CDR3 is CASGSTGDHSPLHF. Written as DNA, the CDR3 is TGTGCCAGCGGATCGACAGGGGACCATTCACCCCTCCACTTT.